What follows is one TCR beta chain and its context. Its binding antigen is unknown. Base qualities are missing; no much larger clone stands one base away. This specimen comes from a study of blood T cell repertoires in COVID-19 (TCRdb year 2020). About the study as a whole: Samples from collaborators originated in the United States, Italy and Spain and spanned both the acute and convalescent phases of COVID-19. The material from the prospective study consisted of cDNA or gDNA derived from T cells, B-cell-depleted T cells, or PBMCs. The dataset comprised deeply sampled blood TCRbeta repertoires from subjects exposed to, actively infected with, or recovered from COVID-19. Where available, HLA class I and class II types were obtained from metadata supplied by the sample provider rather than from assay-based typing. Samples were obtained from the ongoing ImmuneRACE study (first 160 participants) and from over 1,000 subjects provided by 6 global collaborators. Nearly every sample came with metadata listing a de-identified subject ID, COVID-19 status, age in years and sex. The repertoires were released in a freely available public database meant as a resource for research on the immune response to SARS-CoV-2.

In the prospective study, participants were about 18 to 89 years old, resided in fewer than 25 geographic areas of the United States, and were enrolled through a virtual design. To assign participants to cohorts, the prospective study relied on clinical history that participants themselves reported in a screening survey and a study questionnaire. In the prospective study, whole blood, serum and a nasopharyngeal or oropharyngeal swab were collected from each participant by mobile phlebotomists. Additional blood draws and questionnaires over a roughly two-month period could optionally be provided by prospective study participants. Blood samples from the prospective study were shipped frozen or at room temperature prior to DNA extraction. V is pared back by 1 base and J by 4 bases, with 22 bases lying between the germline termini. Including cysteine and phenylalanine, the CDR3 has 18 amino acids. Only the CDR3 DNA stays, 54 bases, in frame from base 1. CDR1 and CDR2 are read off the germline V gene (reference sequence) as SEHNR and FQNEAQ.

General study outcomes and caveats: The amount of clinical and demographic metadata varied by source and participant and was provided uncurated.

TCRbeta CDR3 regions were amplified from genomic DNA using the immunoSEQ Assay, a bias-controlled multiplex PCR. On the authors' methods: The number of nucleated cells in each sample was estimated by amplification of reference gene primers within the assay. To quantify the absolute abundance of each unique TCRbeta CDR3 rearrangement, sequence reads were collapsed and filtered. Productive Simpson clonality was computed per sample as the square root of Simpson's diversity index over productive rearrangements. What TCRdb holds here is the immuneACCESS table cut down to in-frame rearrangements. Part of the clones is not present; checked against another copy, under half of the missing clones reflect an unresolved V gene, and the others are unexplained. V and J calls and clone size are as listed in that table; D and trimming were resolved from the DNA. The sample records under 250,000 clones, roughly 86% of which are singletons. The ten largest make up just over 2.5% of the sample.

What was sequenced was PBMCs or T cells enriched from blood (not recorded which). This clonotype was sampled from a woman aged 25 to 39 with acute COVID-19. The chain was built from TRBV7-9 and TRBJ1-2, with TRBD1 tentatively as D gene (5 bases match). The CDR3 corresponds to CASSLVGAAAIAGYGYTF. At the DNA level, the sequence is TGTGCCAGCAGCTTAGTTGGGGCGGCGGCTATAGCCGGCTATGGCTACACCTTC.